Listed below are T cell receptor beta chains from one sample, sequenced in a study of identical twins. TCRdb passed the 5' RACE reads through MiXCR, listing each CDR3 protein once. The sample lists some 1,600,000 distinct CDR3 sequences; more than 30% were seen once. Specimen: cord blood. The receptors originated from a newborn girl in good health. Both conserved end residues are part of each CDR3. A D gene is named only where the DNA matches it firmly. Clone size is shown for a subset of rows, as once, few, many or a class of expanded clone.

few TRBJ2-7 NA TRBV28 CASSSKAGGLDSYEQYF TGTGCCAGCAGTTCCAAAGCAGGGGGACTGGACTCCTACGAGCAGTACTTC
NA TRBJ2-3 NA TRBV2 CASSAVTRSDTQYF TGTGCCAGCAGTGCGGTGACTAGGTCAGATACGCAGTATTTT
NA TRBJ2-3 NA TRBV20-1 CSAQGWAKGNLADTQYF TGCAGTGCCCAGGGTTGGGCGAAGGGGAATTTGGCAGATACGCAGTATTTT
NA TRBJ2-7 NA TRBV5-1 CASSSTGRRYEQYF TGCGCCAGCAGCTCGACGGGACGGCGATACGAGCAGTACTTC
many TRBJ1-4 NA TRBV6-6 CASSFAGGGEKLFF TGTGCCAGCAGTTTCGCAGGCGGGGGTGAAAAACTGTTTTTT
NA TRBJ2-7 TRBD2 TRBV5-6 CASSFRDYPYNEQYF TGTGCCAGCAGCTTCCGGGACTACCCCTACAATGAGCAGTACTTC
NA TRBJ1-1 NA TRBV20-1 CSASRGRLNTEAFF TGCAGTGCTAGTCGGGGCAGGCTCAACACTGAAGCTTTCTTT
few TRBJ2-1 TRBD2 TRBV7-2 CASSFGASGYNEQFF TGTGCCAGCAGCTTTGGGGCTAGCGGCTACAATGAGCAGTTCTTC
few TRBJ1-5 TRBD1 TRBV27 CASSLWGTGGNQPQHF TGTGCCAGCAGTTTATGGGGGACAGGGGGCAATCAGCCCCAGCATTTT
NA TRBJ1-1 TRBD1 TRBV29-1 CSGGRDRNTEAFF TGCAGCGGGGGAAGGGACAGGAACACTGAAGCTTTCTTT
NA TRBJ2-3 TRBD2 TRBV7-9 CASSTPLAGAKYF TGTGCCAGCAGCACTCCGCTAGCGGGGGCGAAGTATTTT
many TRBJ2-7 TRBD1 TRBV12-3/TRBV12-4 CASSLSPTGGYEQYF TGTGCCAGCAGTTTATCCCCAACAGGGGGCTACGAGCAGTACTTC
NA TRBJ2-3 NA TRBV12-3/TRBV12-4 CASSRRARGLLRISTDTQYF TGTGCCAGCAGCCGAAGGGCCAGGGGCCTTCTCCGTATTAGCACAGATACGCAGTATTTT
NA TRBJ2-1 NA TRBV20-1 CSAHYNDRFF TGCAGTGCTCACTACAATGATCGGTTCTTC
few TRBJ2-3 TRBD1 TRBV6-1 CASSETGEDTQYF TGTGCCAGCAGTGAGACAGGGGAAGATACGCAGTATTTT